This T cell receptor beta chain appears in the sequencing data of a study of metastatic and nonmetastatic thyroid tumors (dated by TCRdb to 2020 to 2021). For the study in its entirety: The researchers compared repertoires between peripheral blood samples and tumor or nodule tissue samples from patients with malignant or benign thyroid disease.

A word on this clone: This receptor's antigen is unknown. Base qualities are not at hand, and no much larger clone is one base apart.

Library generation was performed with PCR. Sequencing took place on an Illumina HiSeq 4000. High-throughput sequencing was used to profile the TCR beta-chain CDR3 region of each patient. As for the authors' bioinformatics: Drawing on CDR3 differences between clinicopathological groups, the researchers built a classifier meant to tell apart patients with distant-metastatic papillary thyroid cancer. Repertoire diversity was assessed with the Shannon index, and tumor-blood repertoire similarity with the Morisita-Horn index. TCRdb applied fastp at Q25 and MiXCR to the public reads, then kept only in-frame beta chains. These V and J calls rely on TCRdb rather than the paper's analysis. The table for this sample lists roughly 59,000 clones; around 15% of them were counted only once. Over 9% of the sample belongs to the ten largest clones. Deletion took 1 base off V and 1 base off J, with a span of 10 bases between the germline ends. From the cysteine through the phenylalanine, the CDR3 covers 14 amino acids. Only the CDR3 DNA is retained, 42 bases long and in frame from the first base. Based on the germline V gene, the CDR1 and CDR2 sequences are SQVTM and ANQGSEA.

What the study reported, not specific to this receptor: TCR beta diversity was reported as significantly higher in malignant tumors than in benign nodules, in both blood and tumor samples.

Before undergoing thyroid surgery, none of the patients had been given any kind of treatment. Using T-cell receptor beta sequencing, the researchers looked back retrospectively at clinical samples from patients, gathered between about 2012 and 2018. The chain is made from TRBV29-1 and TRBJ2-5, and possibly TRBD2, on 6 matching bases. Sequences were obtained from blood. The sequence derives from a male donor with papillary thyroid cancer or a benign thyroid nodule (not recorded which). Some clones in this sample may be carry-over from other donors' samples. The DNA sequence follows: TGCAGCGTTGAAGGCGGGGAGGTCCAAGAGACCCAGTACTTC. It is translated as CSVEGGEVQETQYF.